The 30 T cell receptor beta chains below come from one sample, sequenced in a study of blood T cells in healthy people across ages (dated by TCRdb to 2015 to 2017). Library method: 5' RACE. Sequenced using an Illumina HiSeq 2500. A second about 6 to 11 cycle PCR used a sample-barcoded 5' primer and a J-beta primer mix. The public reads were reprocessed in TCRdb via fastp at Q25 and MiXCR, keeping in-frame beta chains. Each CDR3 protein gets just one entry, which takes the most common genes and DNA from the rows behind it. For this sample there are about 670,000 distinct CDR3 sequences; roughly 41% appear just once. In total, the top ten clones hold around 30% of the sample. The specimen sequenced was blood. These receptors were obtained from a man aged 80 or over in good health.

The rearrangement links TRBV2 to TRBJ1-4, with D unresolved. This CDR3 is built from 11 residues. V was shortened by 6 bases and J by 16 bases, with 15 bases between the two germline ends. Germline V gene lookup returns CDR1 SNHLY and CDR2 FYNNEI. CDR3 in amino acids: CASREDGPAFF. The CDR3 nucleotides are TGTGCCAGCAGGGAGGACGGACCTGCGTTTTTT.

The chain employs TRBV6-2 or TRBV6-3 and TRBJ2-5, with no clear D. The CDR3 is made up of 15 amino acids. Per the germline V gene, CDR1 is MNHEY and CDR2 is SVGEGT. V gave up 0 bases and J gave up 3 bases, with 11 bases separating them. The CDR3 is CASSYSTEWEETQYF. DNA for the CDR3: TGTGCCAGCAGTTACTCTACAGAGTGGGAAGAGACCCAGTACTTC.

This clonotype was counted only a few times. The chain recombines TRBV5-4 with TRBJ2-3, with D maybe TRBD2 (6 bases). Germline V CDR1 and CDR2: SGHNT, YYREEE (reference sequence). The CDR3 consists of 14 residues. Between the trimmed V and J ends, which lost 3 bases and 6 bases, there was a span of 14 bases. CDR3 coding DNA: TGTGCCAGCAGCTCGTTCGGGGGTCCGGATACGCAGTATTTT. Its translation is CASSSFGGPDTQYF.

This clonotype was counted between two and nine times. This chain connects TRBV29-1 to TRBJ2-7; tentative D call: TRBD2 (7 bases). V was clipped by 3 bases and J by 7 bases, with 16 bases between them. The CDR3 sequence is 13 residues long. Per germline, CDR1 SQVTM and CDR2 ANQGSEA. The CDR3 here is CSVDVGGLREQYF. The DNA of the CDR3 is TGCAGCGTTGATGTGGGGGGGCTCAGGGAGCAGTACTTC.

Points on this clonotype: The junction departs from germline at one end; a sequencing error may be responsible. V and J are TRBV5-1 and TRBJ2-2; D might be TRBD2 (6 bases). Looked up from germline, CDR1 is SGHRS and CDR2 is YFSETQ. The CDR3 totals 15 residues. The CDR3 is CASSLSGRNTGGLFF. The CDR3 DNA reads TGCGCCAGCAGCTTGTCGGGGCGGAACACCGGGGGGCTGTTTTTT.

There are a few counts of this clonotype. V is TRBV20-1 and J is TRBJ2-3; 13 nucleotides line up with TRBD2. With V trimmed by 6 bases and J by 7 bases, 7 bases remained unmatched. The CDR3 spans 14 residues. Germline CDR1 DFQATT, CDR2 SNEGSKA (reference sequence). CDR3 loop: CSASLAGGPNTQYF. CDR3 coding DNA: TGCAGTGCATCACTAGCGGGAGGGCCAAATACGCAGTATTTT.

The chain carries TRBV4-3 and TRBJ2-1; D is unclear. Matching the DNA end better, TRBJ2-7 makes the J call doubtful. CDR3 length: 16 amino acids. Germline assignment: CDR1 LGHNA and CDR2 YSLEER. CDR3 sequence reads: CASSQDTEFSYNEQYF. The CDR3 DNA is TGCGCCAGCAGCCAGGATACAGAATTCTCCTACAATGAGCAGTACTTC.

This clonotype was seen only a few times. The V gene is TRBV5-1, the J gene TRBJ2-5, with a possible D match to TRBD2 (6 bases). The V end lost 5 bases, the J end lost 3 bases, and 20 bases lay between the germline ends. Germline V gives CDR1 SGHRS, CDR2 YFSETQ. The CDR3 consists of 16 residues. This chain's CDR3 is CASSSLGAGSKETQYF. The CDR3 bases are TGCGCCAGCAGTTCCCTCGGGGCCGGGAGCAAAGAGACCCAGTACTTC.

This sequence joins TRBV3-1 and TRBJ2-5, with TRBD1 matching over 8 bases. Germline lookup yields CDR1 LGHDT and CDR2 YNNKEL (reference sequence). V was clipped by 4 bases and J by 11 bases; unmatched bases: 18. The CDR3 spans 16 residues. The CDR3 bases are TGTGCCAGCAGCCCTGACAGGGGATATGTACTTGTGGAGCAGTACTTC. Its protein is CASSPDRGYVLVEQYF.

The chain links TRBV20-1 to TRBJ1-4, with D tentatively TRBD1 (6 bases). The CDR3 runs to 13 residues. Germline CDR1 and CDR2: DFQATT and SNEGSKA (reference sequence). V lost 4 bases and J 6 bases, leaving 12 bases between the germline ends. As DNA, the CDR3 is TGCAGTGCTACTTCGGGACATGATGAAAAACTGTTTTTT. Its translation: CSATSGHDEKLFF.

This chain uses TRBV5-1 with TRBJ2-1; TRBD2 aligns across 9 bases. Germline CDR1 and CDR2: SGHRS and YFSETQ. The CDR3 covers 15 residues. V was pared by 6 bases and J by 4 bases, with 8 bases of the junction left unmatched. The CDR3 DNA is TGCGCCAGCAAGATAGCGGGAGATGTTTACAATGAGCAGTTCTTC. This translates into CASKIAGDVYNEQFF.

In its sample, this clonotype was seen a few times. The CDR3 nucleotides read TGTGCCAGCAGCTGCCAACGGACTAGTTCAGATACGCAGTATTTT. It codes for CASSCQRTSSDTQYF. The chain has TRBV11-1 and TRBJ2-3; 7 bases are shared with TRBD2. Looked up from germline, CDR1 is SGHAT and CDR2 is FQDESV (reference sequence). Trimming removed 4 bases from V and 4 bases from J; junction bases left unmatched: 8. CDR3 length: 15 amino acids.

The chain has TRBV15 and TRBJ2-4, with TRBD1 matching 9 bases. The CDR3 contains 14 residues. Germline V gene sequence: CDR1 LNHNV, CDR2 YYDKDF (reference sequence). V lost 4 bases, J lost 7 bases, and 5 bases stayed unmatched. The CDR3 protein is CATSTRQGDNIQYF. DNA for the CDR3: TGTGCCACCAGCACACGACAGGGGGACAACATTCAGTACTTC.

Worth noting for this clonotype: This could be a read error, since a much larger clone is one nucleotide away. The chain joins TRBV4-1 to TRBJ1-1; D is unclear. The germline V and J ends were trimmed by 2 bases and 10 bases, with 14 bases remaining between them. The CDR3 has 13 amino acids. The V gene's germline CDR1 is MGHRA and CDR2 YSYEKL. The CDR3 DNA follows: TGCGCCAGCAGCCAAATTGGAGGGTATCGAGCTTTCTTT. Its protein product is CASSQIGGYRAFF.

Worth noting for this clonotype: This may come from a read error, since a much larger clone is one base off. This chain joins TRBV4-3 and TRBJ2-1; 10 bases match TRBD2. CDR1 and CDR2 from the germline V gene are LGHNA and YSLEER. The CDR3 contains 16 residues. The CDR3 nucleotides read TGCGCCAGCAACCAAGATGGGACTAGCGAGCTGGATGAGCAGTTCTTC. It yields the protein CASNQDGTSELDEQFF.

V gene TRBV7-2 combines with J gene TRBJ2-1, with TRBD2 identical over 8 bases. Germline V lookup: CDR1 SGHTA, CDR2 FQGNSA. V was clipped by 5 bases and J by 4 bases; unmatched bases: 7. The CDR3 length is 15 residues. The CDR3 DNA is TGTGCCAGCAGCACCCCCGGGACTAGGTACAATGAGCAGTTCTTC. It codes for CASSTPGTRYNEQFF.

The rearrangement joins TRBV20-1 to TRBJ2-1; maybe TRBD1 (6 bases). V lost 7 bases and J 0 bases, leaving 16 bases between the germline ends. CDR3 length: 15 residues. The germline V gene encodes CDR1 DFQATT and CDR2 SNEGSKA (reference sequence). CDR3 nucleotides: TGCAGTGTCTCGACAGGACTGAGCTCCTACAATGAGCAGTTCTTC. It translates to CSVSTGLSSYNEQFF.

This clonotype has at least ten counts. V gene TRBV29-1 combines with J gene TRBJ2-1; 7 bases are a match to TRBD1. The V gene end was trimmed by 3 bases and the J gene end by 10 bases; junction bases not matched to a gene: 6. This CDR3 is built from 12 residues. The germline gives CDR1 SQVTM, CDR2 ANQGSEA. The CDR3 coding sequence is TGCAGCGTTGACTCCTCGGGACAGGAGCAGTTCTTC. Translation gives CSVDSSGQEQFF.

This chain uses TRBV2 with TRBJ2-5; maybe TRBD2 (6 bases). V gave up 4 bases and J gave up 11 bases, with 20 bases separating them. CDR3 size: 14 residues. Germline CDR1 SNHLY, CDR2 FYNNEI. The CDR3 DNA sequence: TGTGCCAGCAGTGGTAATAGCGGAATCGGCGGGCAGTACTTC. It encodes CASSGNSGIGGQYF.

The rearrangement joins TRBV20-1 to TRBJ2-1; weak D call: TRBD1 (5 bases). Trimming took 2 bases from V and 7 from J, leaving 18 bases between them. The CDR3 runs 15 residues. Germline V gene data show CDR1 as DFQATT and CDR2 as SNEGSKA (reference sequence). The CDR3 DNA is TGCAGTGCTAGATTCCGACAGACGCCTGGGAATGAGCAGTTCTTC. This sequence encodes CSARFRQTPGNEQFF.

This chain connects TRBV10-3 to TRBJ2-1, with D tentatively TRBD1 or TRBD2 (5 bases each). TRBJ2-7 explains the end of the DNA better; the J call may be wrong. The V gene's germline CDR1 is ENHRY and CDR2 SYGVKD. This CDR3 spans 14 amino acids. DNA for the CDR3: TGTGCCATCAGTCCTAGGGACCAGTACAATGAGCAGTACTTC. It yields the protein CAISPRDQYNEQYF.

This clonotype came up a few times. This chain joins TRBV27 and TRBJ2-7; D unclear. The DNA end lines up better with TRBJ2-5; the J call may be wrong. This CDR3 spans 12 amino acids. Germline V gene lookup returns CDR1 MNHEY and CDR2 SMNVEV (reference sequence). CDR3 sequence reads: CASSLWGETQYF. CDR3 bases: TGTGCCAGCAGTTTATGGGGAGAGACCCAGTACTTC.

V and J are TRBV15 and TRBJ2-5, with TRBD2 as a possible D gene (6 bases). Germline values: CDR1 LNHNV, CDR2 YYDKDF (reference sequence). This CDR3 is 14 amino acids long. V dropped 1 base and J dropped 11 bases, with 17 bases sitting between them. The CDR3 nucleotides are TGTGCCACCAGCAGAGGGCAGGAGGGGAATGAGCAGTACTTC. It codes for CATSRGQEGNEQYF.

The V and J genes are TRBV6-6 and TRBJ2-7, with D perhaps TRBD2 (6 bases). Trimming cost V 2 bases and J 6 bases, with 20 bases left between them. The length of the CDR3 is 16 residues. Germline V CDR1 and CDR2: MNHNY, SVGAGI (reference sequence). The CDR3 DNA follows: TGTGCCAGCAGTTACGGGCGGGCGGGGTTAGATATCGAGCAGTACTTC. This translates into CASSYGRAGLDIEQYF.

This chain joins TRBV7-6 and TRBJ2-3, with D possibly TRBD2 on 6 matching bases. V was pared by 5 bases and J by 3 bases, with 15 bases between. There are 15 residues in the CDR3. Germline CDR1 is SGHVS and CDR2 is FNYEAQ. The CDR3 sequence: CASSRRPAGTDTQYF. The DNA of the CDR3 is TGTGCCAGCAGCCGACGTCCCGCGGGGACAGATACGCAGTATTTT.

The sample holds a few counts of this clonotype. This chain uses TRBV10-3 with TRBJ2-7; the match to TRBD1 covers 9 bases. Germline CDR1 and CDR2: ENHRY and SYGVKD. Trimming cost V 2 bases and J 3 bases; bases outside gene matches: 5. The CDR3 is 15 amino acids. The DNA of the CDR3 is TGTGCCATCAGTGAGAGGGGACAGGGAGTCTACGAGCAGTACTTC. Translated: CAISERGQGVYEQYF.

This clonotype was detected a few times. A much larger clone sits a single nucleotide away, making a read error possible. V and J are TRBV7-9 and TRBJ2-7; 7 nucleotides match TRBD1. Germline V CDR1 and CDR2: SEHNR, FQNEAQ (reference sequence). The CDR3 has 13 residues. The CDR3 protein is CVSSKTGTGEQYF. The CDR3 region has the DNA TGTGTCAGCAGCAAGACAGGGACGGGCGAGCAGTACTTC.

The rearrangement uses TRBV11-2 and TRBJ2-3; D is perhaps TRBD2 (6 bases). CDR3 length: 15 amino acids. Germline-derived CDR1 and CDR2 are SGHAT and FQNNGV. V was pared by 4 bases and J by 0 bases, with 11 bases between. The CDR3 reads CASSWASVSTDTQYF. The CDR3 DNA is TGTGCCAGCAGCTGGGCTAGCGTTAGCACAGATACGCAGTATTTT. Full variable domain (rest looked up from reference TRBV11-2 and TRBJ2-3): EAGVAQSPRYKIIEKRQSVAFWCNPISGHATLYWYQQILGQGPKLLIQFQNNGVVDDSQLPKDRFSAERLKGVDSTLKIQPAKLEDSAVYLCASSWASVSTDTQYFGPGTRLTVL.

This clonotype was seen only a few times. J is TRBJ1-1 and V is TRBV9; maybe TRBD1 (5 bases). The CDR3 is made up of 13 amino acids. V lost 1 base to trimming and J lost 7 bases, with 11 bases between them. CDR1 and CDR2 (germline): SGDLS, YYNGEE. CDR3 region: CASSVLQGGEAFF. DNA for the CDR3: TGTGCCAGCAGCGTACTCCAGGGAGGTGAAGCTTTCTTT.

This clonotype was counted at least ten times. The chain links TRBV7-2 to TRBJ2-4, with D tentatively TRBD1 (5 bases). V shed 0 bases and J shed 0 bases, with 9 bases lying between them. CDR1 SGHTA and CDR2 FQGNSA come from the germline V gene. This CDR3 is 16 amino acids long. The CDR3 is CASSLADTIAKNIQYF. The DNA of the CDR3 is TGTGCCAGCAGCTTAGCGGACACTATAGCCAAAAACATTCAGTACTTC.